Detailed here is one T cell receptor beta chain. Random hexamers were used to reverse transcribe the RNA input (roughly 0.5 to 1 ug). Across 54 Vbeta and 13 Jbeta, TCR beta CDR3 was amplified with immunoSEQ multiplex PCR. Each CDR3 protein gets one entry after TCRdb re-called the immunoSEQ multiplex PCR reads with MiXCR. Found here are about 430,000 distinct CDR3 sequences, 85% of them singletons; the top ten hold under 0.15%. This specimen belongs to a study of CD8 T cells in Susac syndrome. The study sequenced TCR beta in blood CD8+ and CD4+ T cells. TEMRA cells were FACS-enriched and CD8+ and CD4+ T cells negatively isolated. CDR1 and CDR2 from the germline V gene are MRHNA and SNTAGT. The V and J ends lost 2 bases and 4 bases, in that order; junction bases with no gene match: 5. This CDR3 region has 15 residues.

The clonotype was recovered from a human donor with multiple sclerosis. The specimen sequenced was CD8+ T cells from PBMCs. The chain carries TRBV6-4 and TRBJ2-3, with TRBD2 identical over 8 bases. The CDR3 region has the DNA TGTGCCAGCAGTGACCGGGAGGGCCCTCCAGATACGCAGTATTTT. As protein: CASSDREGPPDTQYF.